This T cell receptor (beta chain) was recorded in a study of T cells in Graves' hyperthyroidism and ophthalmopathy. Whole-study results and caveats: A model built on 13 V-J features separated ophthalmopathy from stable hyperthyroidism. The blood repertoire included most of the expanded thyroid clonotypes above 0.001.

Remarks on this clonotype: Its cognate antigen is unknown.

Diagnoses rested on clinical symptoms, serum thyroxine and TRAb, thyroid ultrasound and orbital computed tomography. Amplification of TCR beta CDR3 regions used RNA as the template. The TCR CDR3 was amplified in a first-round RT-PCR using the HTBI primer set. TCRdb reanalysed the multiplex PCR reads using MiXCR and keeps one entry per CDR3 protein. The sample shows hundreds of thousands of distinct CDR3 sequences, around 21% of them seen only once. The CDR3 spans 16 residues. Losses at the gene ends were 0 bases for V and 6 bases for J; bases not matched to a gene: 8. The germline V gene encodes CDR1 MGHRA and CDR2 YSYEKL.

Sequenced material: blood. This chain joins TRBV4-1 and TRBJ2-7; TRBD2 agrees at 10 bases. This sequence originates from a man aged 30-40 years with Graves' ophthalmopathy. The CDR3: CASSQDPAGGESEQYF. Written as DNA, the CDR3 is TGCGCCAGCAGCCAAGATCCAGCGGGAGGGGAGAGCGAGCAGTACTTC.